This T cell receptor beta chain was identified in a study of T cells in Graves' hyperthyroidism and ophthalmopathy. Study results and limitations: Most clonotypes expanded in the thyroid (above 0.001) were also present in blood.

This clonotype has a count of ten or more. What it binds is unknown. Diagnosis relied on clinical symptoms, serum thyroxine and TRAb, thyroid ultrasound and orbital computed tomography. Amplified TCR beta CDR3 regions came from RNA transcripts. First-round RT-PCR targeting the TCR CDR3 was performed with the HTBI primer set. TCRdb re-analysed the multiplex PCR reads in MiXCR, keeping a single row per CDR3 protein. The profile shows 220,000 or so distinct CDR3 sequences, about 16% of them singletons. V lost 2 bases, J lost 6 bases, and 14 bases lay in between. The CDR3 spans 15 residues. The germline CDR1 and CDR2 sequences are MNHEY and SVGEGT.

The sequencing sample was made of blood. The receptor was isolated from a woman under 30 with Graves' ophthalmopathy. This chain uses TRBV6-2 or TRBV6-3 with TRBJ2-1, with D tentatively TRBD2 (5 bases). The CDR3: CASSYERNTGNEQFF. The CDR3 nucleotides are TGTGCCAGCAGTTACGAGCGGAACACTGGCAATGAGCAGTTCTTC.